A selection of T cell receptor beta chains follows, all from one sample in a study of T cell responses to AZD1222 COVID-19 vaccine. TCRdb's copy holds only in-frame clones and misses some; the assay was immunoSEQ multiplex PCR. The top ten clones hold over 4.5% of a sample with about 160,000 clones, about nine tenths of them seen once. The specimen was peripheral blood, collected on day 0 of AZD1222 vaccination. The receptors come from an adult in good health. CDR3s include the opening cysteine and the closing phenylalanine or tryptophan. Each record gives: clone size, D gene, V gene, J gene, CDR3 DNA, CDR3 protein. D genes are given only for firm matches. The size entry is marked missing in some rows and otherwise reads once, few, many or a size class.

size: once
D: -
V: TRBV24-1
J: TRBJ1-5
DNA: TGTGCCACCAGTGAGGCCCCCAATCAGCCCCAGCATTTT
CDR3: CATSEAPNQPQHF

size: -
D: -
V: TRBV5-4
J: TRBJ1-2
DNA: TGTGCCAGCAGCGGCGTCGGGGGGGTACCGATGTGGGGCTACACCTTC
CDR3: CASSGVGGVPMWGYTF

size: once
D: TRBD2
V: TRBV5-1
J: TRBJ2-3
DNA: TGCGCCAGCAGCCCCGGGTTAGCGGGAGGGCCTACAGATACGCAGTATTTT
CDR3: CASSPGLAGGPTDTQYF

size: -
D: -
V: TRBV12-3/TRBV12-4
J: TRBJ1-6
DNA: TGTGCCAGCAGCAACTATAATTCACCCCTCCACTTT
CDR3: CASSNYNSPLHF

size: -
D: TRBD2
V: TRBV5-1
J: TRBJ2-1
DNA: TGCGCCAGCAGCTTCGGGCTAGCGGGTAACTACAATGAGCAGTTCTTC
CDR3: CASSFGLAGNYNEQFF

size: -
D: TRBD1
V: TRBV19
J: TRBJ1-2
DNA: TGTGCCAGTAGCCGAGCCGCGGGGGACAGGGAGGATGGCTACACCTTC
CDR3: CASSRAAGDREDGYTF

size: few
D: -
V: TRBV21-1
J: TRBJ1-6
DNA: -
CDR3: CASSKVGGGINSPLHF

size: -
D: -
V: TRBV24-1
J: TRBJ2-5
DNA: TGTGCCACCAGTGATTATAACTACCCGGAGACCCAGTACTTC
CDR3: CATSDYNYPETQYF

size: -
D: TRBD1
V: TRBV11-3
J: TRBJ2-2
DNA: TGTGCCAGCAGCTGGGGACAGAGCGGGGAGCTGTTTTTT
CDR3: CASSWGQSGELFF

size: -
D: -
V: TRBV7-2
J: TRBJ1-2
DNA: TGTGCCAGCAGCTTAGGGAGTTTCTATGGCTACACCTTC
CDR3: CASSLGSFYGYTF

size: -
D: TRBD2
V: TRBV19
J: TRBJ2-7
DNA: TGTGCCAGTCGAAGGACGGGGGGACTCTACGAGCAGTACTTC
CDR3: CASRRTGGLYEQYF

size: -
D: -
V: TRBV4-1
J: TRBJ2-7
DNA: TGCGCCAGCAGCCAAGGGTATTTGAGCTCCTACGAGCAGTACTTC
CDR3: CASSQGYLSSYEQYF

size: -
D: -
V: TRBV4-3
J: TRBJ1-4
DNA: TGCGCCAGCAGCCAAGATTTTAATGAAAAACTGTTTTTT
CDR3: CASSQDFNEKLFF

size: -
D: -
V: TRBV6-2/TRBV6-3
J: TRBJ1-1
DNA: TGTGCCAGCAGTTACTCGCGAGCTGAAGCTTTCTTT
CDR3: CASSYSRAEAFF

size: -
D: TRBD1
V: TRBV6-5
J: TRBJ1-2
DNA: TGTGCCAGCAGCTACTCAGGGACAGGGGTTGGCTACACCTTC
CDR3: CASSYSGTGVGYTF

size: -
D: TRBD1
V: TRBV19
J: TRBJ2-3
DNA: TGTGCCAGTAAGAGGGACAGATCTGCAGATACGCAGTATTTT
CDR3: CASKRDRSADTQYF

size: -
D: TRBD2
V: TRBV6-2/TRBV6-3
J: TRBJ2-2
DNA: TGTGCCAGCAGCAAAAAAAGTGGGCGGGAGTGGACCGGGGAGCTGTTTTTT
CDR3: CASSKKSGREWTGELFF

size: -
D: -
V: TRBV5-4
J: TRBJ2-2
DNA: TGTGCCAGCAGCCCCGAATCCGGGGAGCTGTTTTTT
CDR3: CASSPESGELFF

size: few
D: -
V: TRBV9
J: TRBJ1-3
DNA: TGTGCCAGCAGCGTAGCTACGGGTGTTGGAAACACCATATATTTT
CDR3: CASSVATGVGNTIYF

size: -
D: -
V: TRBV18
J: TRBJ1-6
DNA: TGTGCCAGCTCAAGGACCGAGGATTCACCCCTCCACTTT
CDR3: CASSRTEDSPLHF

size: -
D: -
V: TRBV5-6
J: TRBJ1-2
DNA: TGTGCCAGCAGCTCCCCCCCAGGGGCGGGTGGCTACACCTTC
CDR3: CASSSPPGAGGYTF

size: -
D: -
V: TRBV4-1
J: TRBJ2-5
DNA: TGCGCCAGCAGCCGCGGGCCTGGAGGGGTAAGGGCAGAGACCCAGTACTTC
CDR3: CASSRGPGGVRAETQYF

size: -
D: -
V: TRBV7-9
J: TRBJ2-1
DNA: TGTGCCAGCAGCTTAGTATCATTGCTTCAGAAGGAGCAGTTCTTC
CDR3: CASSLVSLLQKEQFF

size: -
D: -
V: TRBV3-1/TRBV3-2
J: TRBJ2-1
DNA: TGTGCCAGCAGCCAACCTACCATGAACAGTTACAATGAGCAGTTCTTC
CDR3: CASSQPTMNSYNEQFF

size: -
D: -
V: TRBV7-8
J: TRBJ1-2
DNA: TGTGCCAGCAGCTTAGAGGGCAGGGAGAAGGACAACTATGGCTACACCTTC
CDR3: CASSLEGREKDNYGYTF

size: -
D: TRBD2
V: TRBV7-8
J: TRBJ2-1
DNA: TGTGCCAGCAGCTTCCCCGGGACTAGTCTAATTGGGGACTACAATGAGCAGTTCTTC
CDR3: CASSFPGTSLIGDYNEQFF

size: -
D: TRBD2
V: TRBV7-3
J: TRBJ2-3
DNA: TGTGCCAGCAGCCCTAGCGGGGGGCAAGATACGCAGTATTTT
CDR3: CASSPSGGQDTQYF